This entry describes one TCR beta chain. A single base separates this from a much larger clone, so it may be a read error. In this CDR3 the conserved last residue, phenylalanine or tryptophan, is missing, so a read error is likely. The data derive from a study of CD8+CD57+ T cells in acquired aplastic anemia. This CDR3 is built from 14 residues. Germline-derived CDR1 and CDR2 are SGDLS and YYNGEE. V was cut by 4 bases and J by 11 bases, with 16 bases left in between. Researchers used genomic DNA as the template to profile TCR beta VDJ and CDR3. TCRdb analysed the reads with MiXCR anew, one entry per CDR3 protein. The sample shows hundreds of thousands of distinct CDR3 sequences, more than 25% of them seen only once. Sequenced patients had shown CD8+CD57+ cell expansion by flow cytometry. Blood samples were obtained from patients who had received no prior therapy.

The specimen sequenced was sorted CD4+, CD8+, or CD8+CD57+ T cells (not recorded which) from PBMCs. The TCR comes from a human donor with aplastic anemia. The chain employs TRBV9 and TRBJ1-6; D is unclear. The CDR3 DNA is TGTGCCAGCAGCCCTTCCACAGATGGGACACCCCTCCACCTT. Translating gives CASSPSTDGTPLHL.